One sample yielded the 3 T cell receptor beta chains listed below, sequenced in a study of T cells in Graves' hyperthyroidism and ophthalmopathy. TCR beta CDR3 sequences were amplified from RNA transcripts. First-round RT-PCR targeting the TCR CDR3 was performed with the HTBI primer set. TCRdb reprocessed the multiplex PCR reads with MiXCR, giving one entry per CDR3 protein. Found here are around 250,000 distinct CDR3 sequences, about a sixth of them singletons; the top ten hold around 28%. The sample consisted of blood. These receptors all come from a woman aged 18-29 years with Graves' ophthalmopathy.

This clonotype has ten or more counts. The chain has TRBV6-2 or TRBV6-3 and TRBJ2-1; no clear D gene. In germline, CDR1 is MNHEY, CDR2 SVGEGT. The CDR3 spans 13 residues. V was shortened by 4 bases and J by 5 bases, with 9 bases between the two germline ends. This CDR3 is CASSFVLNNEQFF. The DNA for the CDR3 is TGTGCCAGCAGTTTCGTACTTAACAATGAGCAGTTCTTC.

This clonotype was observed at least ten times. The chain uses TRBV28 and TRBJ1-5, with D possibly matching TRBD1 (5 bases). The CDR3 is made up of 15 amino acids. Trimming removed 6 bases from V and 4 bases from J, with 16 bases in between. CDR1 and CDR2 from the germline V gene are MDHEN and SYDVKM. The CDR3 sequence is CASRPAGQGNQPQHF. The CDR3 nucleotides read TGTGCCAGCAGACCGGCAGGGCAAGGGAATCAGCCCCAGCATTTT.

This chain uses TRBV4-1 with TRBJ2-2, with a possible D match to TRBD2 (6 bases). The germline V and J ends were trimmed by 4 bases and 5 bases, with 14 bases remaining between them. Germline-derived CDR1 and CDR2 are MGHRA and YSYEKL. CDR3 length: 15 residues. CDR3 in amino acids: CASSLKNAGTGELFF. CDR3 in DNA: TGCGCCAGCAGCCTTAAAAATGCGGGGACCGGGGAGCTGTTTTTT.